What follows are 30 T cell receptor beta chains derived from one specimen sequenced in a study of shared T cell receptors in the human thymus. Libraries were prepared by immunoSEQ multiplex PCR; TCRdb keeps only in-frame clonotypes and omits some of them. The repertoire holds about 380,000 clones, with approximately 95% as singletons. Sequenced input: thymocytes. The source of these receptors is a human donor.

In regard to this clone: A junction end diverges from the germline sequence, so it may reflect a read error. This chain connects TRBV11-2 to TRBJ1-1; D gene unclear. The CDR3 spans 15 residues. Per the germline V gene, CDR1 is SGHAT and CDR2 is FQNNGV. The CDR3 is CASTLPPDGTTEAFF. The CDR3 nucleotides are TGTGCCAGCACCTTACCCCCAGATGGCACGACCGAAGCTTTCTTT.

The CDR3 coding sequence is TGTGCCAGCAGTTTGACTCGGGGGCCCTTGAACACTGAAGCTTTCTTT. Protein sequence: CASSLTRGPLNTEAFF. This rearrangement joins TRBV28 to TRBJ1-1, with a possible D match to TRBD1 (6 bases). The germline V and J ends were trimmed by 3 bases and 0 bases, with 14 bases remaining between them. CDR3 length equals 16 residues. In germline, CDR1 is MDHEN, CDR2 SYDVKM.

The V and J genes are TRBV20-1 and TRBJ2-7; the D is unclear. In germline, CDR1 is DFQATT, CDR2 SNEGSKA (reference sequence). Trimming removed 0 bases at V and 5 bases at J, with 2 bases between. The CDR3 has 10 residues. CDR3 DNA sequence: TGCAGTGCTAGAGACCACGAGCAGTACTTC. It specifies CSARDHEQYF.

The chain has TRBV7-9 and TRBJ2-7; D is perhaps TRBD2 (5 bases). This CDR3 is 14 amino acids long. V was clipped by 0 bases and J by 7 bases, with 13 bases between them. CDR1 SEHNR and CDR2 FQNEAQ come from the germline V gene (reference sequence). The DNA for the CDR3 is TGTGCCAGCAGCTTAGCTGACTCGGCGGGTGAGCAGTACTTC. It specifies CASSLADSAGEQYF.

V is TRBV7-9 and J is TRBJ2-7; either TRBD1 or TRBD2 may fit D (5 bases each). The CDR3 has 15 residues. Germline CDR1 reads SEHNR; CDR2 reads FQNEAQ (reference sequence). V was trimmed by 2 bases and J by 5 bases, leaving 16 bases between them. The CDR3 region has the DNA TGTGCCAGCAGCTTATGGGGTGGGGCGAGGGACGAGCAGTACTTC. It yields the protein CASSLWGGARDEQYF. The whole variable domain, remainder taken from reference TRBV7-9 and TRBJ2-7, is DTGVSQNPRHKITKRGQNVTFRCDPISEHNRLYWYRQTLGQGPEFLTYFQNEAQLEKSRLLSDRFSAERPKGSFSTLEIQRTEQGDSAMYLCASSLWGGARDEQYFGPGTRLTVT.

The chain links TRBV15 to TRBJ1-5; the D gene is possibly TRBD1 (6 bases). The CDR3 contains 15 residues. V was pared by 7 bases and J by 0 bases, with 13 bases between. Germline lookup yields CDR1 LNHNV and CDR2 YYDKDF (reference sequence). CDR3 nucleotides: TGTGCCACCACGTCGACAGGAAATAGCAATCAGCCCCAGCATTTT. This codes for CATTSTGNSNQPQHF.

Written as DNA, the CDR3 is TGTGCCAGCAGCCGTAGCGGGAGTAGTCTAGATACGCAGTATTTT. It yields the protein CASSRSGSSLDTQYF. The V and J genes are TRBV9 and TRBJ2-3, with 9 bases matching TRBD2. With 4 bases clipped from V and 5 bases from J, the junction kept 8 bases outside the gene matches. Per germline, CDR1 SGDLS and CDR2 YYNGEE. The CDR3 consists of 15 residues.

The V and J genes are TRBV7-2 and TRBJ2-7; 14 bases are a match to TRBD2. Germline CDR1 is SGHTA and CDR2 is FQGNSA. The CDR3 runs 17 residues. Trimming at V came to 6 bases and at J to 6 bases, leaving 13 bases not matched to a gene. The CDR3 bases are TGTGCCAGCAGTAAAGCGGGACTAGCGGGAGAGGGTCGCGAGCAGTACTTC. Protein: CASSKAGLAGEGREQYF. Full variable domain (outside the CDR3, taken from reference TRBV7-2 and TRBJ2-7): GAGVSQSPSNKVTEKGKDVELRCDPISGHTALYWYRQSLGQGLEFLIYFQGNSAPDKSGLPSDRFSAERTGGSVSTLTIQRTQQEDSAVYLCASSKAGLAGEGREQYFGPGTRLTVT.

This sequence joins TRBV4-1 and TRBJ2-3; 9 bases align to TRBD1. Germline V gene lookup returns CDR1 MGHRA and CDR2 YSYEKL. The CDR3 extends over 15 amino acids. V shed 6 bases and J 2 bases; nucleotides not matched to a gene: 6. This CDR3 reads CASRRRDRDTDTQYF. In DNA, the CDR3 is TGCGCCAGCAGGCGCCGGGACAGGGACACAGATACGCAGTATTTT.

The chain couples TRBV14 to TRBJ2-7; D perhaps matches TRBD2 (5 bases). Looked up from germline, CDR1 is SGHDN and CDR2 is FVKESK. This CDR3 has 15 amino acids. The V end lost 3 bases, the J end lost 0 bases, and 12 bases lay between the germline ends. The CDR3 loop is CASSQTGYPSYEQYF. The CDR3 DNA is TGTGCCAGCAGCCAGACGGGATACCCCTCCTACGAGCAGTACTTC.

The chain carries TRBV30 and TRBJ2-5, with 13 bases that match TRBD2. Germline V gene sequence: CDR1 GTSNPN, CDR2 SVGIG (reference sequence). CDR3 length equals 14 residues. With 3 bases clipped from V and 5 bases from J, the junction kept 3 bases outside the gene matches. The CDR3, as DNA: TGTGCCTGGAGGGGACTAGCGGGAAGGGAGACCCAGTACTTC. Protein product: CAWRGLAGRETQYF.

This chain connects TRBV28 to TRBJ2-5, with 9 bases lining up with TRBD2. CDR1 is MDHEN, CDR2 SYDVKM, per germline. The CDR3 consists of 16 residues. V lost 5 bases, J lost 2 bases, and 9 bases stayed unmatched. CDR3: CASSPTVLAGQETQYF. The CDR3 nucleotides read TGTGCCAGCAGTCCCACCGTTCTAGCGGGACAAGAGACCCAGTACTTC.

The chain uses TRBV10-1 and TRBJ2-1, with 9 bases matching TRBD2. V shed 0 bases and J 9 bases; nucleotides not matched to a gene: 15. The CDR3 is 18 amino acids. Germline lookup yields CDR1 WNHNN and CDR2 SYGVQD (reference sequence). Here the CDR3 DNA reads TGCGCCAGCAGTGAGTCGGGAACTAGCGGGTGCCCGGGGGGTGAGCAGTTCTTC. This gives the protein CASSESGTSGCPGGEQFF.

The CDR3 here is CASSLYKTGTDNTEAFF. CDR3 bases: TGTGCCAGCAGCTTGTACAAAACCGGGACAGATAACACTGAAGCTTTCTTT. This chain links TRBV13 with TRBJ1-1; 7 bases map to TRBD1. This CDR3 has 17 residues. The germline gives CDR1 PRHDT, CDR2 FYEKMQ (reference sequence). V trimming: 3 bases; J trimming: 2 bases; junction bases outside the gene matches: 12.

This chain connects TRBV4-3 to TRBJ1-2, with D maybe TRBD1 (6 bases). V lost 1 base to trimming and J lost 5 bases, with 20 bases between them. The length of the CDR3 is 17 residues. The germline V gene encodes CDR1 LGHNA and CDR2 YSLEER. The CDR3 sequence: CASSQVLQGPAEYGYTF. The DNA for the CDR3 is TGCGCCAGCAGCCAAGTTTTACAGGGTCCCGCGGAATATGGCTACACCTTC.

CDR3 residues: CASSSTPHTDTQYF. For the CDR3, the DNA is TGTGCCAGCAGCTCCACCCCGCACACAGATACGCAGTATTTT. This chain joins TRBV11-3 and TRBJ2-3; D gene uncertain. The V gene lost 4 bases and the J gene lost 2 bases, with 10 bases spanning the gap. The CDR3 consists of 14 residues. Germline V gene lookup returns CDR1 SGHNT and CDR2 YENEEA.

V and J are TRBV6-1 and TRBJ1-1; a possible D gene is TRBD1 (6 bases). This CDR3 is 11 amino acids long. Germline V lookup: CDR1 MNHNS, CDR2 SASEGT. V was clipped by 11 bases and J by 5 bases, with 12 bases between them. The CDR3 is CAYRVETEAFF. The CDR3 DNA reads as TGTGCCTACAGGGTGGAGACTGAAGCTTTCTTT.

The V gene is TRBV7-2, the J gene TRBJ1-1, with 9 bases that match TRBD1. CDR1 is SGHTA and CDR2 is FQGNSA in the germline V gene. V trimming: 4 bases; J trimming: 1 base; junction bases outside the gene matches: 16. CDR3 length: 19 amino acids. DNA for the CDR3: TGTGCCAGCAGCTGGGAGGGGGAACAGGGGGCGAGGCCGAACACTGAAGCTTTCTTT. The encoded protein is CASSWEGEQGARPNTEAFF.

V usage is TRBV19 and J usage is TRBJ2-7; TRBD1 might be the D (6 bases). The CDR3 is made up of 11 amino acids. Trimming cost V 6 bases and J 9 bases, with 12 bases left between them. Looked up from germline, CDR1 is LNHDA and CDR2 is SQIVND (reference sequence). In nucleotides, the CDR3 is TGTGCCAGTAGCCACCTAGGGGGGCAGTACTTC. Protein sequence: CASSHLGGQYF.

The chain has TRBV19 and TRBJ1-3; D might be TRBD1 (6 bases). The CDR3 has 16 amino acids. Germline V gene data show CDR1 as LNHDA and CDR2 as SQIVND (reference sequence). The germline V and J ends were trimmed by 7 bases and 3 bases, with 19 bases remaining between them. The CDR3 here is CASTQYWAGDGNTIYF. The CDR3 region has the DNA TGTGCCAGTACCCAATACTGGGCAGGGGATGGAAACACCATATATTTT.

The CDR3 loop reads CASSPLYNEQFF. As DNA, the CDR3 is TGTGCCAGCAGCCCCCTATACAATGAGCAGTTCTTC. The chain employs TRBV7-6 and TRBJ2-1, with D uncertain. The germline CDR1 and CDR2 sequences are SGHVS and FNYEAQ. Trimming took off 5 bases at V and 4 bases at J, with 6 bases between the two ends. The CDR3 is made up of 12 amino acids.

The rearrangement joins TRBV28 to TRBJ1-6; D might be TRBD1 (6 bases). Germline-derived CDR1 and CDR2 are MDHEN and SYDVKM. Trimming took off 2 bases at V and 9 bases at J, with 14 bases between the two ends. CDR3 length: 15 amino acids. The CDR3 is CASSLRYRVTSPLHF. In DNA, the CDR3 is TGTGCCAGCAGTTTAAGGTACAGGGTCACTTCACCCCTCCACTTT. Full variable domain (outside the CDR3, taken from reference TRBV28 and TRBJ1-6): DVKVTQSSRYLVKRTGEKVFLECVQDMDHENMFWYRQDPGLGLRLIYFSYDVKMKEKGDIPEGYSVSREKKERFSLILESASTNQTSMYLCASSLRYRVTSPLHFGNGTRLTVT.

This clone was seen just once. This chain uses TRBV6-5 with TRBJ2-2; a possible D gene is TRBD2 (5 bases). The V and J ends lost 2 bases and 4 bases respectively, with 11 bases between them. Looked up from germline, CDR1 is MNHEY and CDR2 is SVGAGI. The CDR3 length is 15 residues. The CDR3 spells CASSYPRAGTGELFF. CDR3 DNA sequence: TGTGCCAGCAGTTACCCGAGGGCGGGCACCGGGGAGCTGTTTTTT.

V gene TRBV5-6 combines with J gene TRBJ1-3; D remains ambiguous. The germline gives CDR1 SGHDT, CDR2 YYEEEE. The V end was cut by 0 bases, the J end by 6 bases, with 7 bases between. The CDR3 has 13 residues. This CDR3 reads CASSLARKNTIYF. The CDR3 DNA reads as TGTGCCAGCAGCTTGGCTCGAAAAAACACCATATATTTT.

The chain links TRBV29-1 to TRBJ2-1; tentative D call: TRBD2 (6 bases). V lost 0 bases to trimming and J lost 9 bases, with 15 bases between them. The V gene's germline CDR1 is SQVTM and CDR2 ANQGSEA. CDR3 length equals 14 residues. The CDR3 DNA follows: TGCAGCGTTGAAGACGGGAGAGGATACCTTGAGCAGTTCTTC. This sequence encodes CSVEDGRGYLEQFF.

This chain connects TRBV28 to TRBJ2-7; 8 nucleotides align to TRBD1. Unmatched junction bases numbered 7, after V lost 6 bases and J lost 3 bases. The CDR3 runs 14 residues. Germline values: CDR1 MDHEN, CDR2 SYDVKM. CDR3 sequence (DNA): TGTGCCAGCAGCCCAGGACAGGGTTTCTACGAGCAGTACTTC. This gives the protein CASSPGQGFYEQYF.

The CDR3: CASSLSRELGGDTQYF. DNA for the CDR3: TGTGCCAGCAGCTTGTCGCGGGAGCTTGGAGGAGATACGCAGTATTTT. The gene calls are TRBV5-6 and TRBJ2-3; 7 nucleotides agree with TRBD2. The length of the CDR3 is 16 residues. The J segment lost 5 bases and the V segment lost 1 base, leaving 10 bases of the junction unmatched. Germline V gene lookup returns CDR1 SGHDT and CDR2 YYEEEE.

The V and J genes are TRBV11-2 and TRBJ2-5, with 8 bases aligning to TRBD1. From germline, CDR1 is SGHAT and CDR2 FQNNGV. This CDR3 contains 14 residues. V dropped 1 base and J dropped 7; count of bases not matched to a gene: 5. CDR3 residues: CASSLAQGAVTQYF. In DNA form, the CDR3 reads TGTGCCAGCAGCTTAGCGCAGGGGGCCGTGACCCAGTACTTC.

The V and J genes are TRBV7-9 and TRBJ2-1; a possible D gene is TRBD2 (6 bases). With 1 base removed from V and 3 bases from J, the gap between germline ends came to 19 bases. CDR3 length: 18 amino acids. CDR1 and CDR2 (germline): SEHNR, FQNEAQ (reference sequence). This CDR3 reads CASSLGLGPYYYYNEQFF. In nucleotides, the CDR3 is TGTGCCAGCAGCTTAGGACTAGGCCCCTACTACTACTACAATGAGCAGTTCTTC.

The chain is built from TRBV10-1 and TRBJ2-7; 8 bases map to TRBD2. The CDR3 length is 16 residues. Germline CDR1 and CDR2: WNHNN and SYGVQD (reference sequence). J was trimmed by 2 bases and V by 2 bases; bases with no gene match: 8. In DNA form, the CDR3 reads TGCGCCAGCAGTGAGAGAAGACTAGCGAGAGCCTACGAGCAGTACTTC. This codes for CASSERRLARAYEQYF.